The clone carrying this T cell receptor (beta chain) showed up many times. Its antigen is still unknown. The sample belongs to a study of T cells after yellow fever vaccination. General observations from the study: Once the booster was given, most primary-vaccination clones reappeared, at over 95% for CD4 and over 70% for CD8. Abundant clonotypes from the bulk population could get into FACS-sorted repertoires as contaminants. Faster peaking, at day 5 versus 15, marked a secondary response that was weaker.

The V and J ends lost 4 bases and 3 bases respectively, with 10 bases between them. The CDR3 covers 14 residues. Germline assignment: CDR1 LGHDT and CDR2 YNNKEL (reference sequence). Conversion of TCR transcripts into cDNA relied on 5'RACE template switching, which added a universal primer site and UMIs. TCRdb re-called the 5' RACE reads through MiXCR, storing one row per CDR3 protein. Among 170,000 or so distinct CDR3 sequences listed, 6.2% were seen once. The chain employs TRBV3-1 and TRBJ2-1, with D unclear. The TCR originated in a man younger than 35 who received the YFV17D yellow fever vaccine. The material sequenced was CD4+ T cells sorted from PBMCs, taken on the day of the first yellow fever vaccination. This chain's CDR3 is CASSPRPNYNEQFF. In DNA form, the CDR3 reads TGTGCCAGCAGCCCGAGGCCTAACTACAATGAGCAGTTCTTC.